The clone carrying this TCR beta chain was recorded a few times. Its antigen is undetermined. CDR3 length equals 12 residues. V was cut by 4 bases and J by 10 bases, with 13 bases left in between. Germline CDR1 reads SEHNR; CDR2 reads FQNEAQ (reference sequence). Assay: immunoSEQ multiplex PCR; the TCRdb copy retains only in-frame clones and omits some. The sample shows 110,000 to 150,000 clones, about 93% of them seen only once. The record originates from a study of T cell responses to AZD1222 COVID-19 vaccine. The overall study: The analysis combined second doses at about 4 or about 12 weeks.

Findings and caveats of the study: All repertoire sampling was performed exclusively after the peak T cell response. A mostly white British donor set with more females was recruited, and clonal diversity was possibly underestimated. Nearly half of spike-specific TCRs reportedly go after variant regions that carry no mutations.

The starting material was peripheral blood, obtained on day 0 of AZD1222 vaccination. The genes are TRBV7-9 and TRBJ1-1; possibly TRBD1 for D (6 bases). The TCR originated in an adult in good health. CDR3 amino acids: CASSYREPGAFF. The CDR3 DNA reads TGTGCCAGCAGCTACAGGGAGCCGGGAGCTTTCTTT.